Below are 15 T cell receptor beta chains sequenced from a single sample in a study of blood T cell repertoires in COVID-19. Data came from immunoSEQ multiplex PCR; TCRdb stores just in-frame clones and leaves some out. The data hold more than 120,000 clones, with about 87% observed a single time. Sequencing was carried out using PBMCs or T cells enriched from blood (not recorded which). Source of these receptors: a man over 45 in a cohort exposed to, infected with or recovered from COVID-19 (not recorded which).

The chain combines TRBV3-1 (or the pseudogene TRBV3-2) with TRBJ2-1, with 9 nucleotides matching TRBD2. The CDR3 is 15 amino acids. With 4 bases clipped from V and 2 bases from J, the junction kept 3 bases outside the gene matches. Germline V gene data show CDR1 as LGHDT and CDR2 as YNNKEL (reference sequence). The CDR3 DNA sequence: TGTGCCAGCAGCCTTAGCGGGGGTGCCTACAATGAGCAGTTCTTC. As protein: CASSLSGGAYNEQFF.

The rearrangement links TRBV15 to TRBJ2-7; D is unresolved. The CDR3 extends over 15 amino acids. Trimming shortened V by 5 bases and J by 1 base, and 15 bases separated the two germline ends. Germline CDR1 LNHNV, CDR2 YYDKDF (reference sequence). The CDR3 sequence is CATSPGTDASYEQYF. The CDR3 DNA follows: TGTGCCACCAGCCCTGGCACAGATGCTTCCTACGAGCAGTACTTC.

J is TRBJ1-2 and V is TRBV7-9; D is perhaps TRBD1 (6 bases). Germline assignment: CDR1 SEHNR and CDR2 FQNEAQ (reference sequence). The V and J ends lost 4 bases and 4 bases respectively, with 28 bases between them. This CDR3 region has 19 residues. CDR3 amino acids: CASSSGFLGDTGRAYGYTF. CDR3 bases: TGTGCCAGCAGCTCGGGGTTCCTAGGGGACACAGGACGGGCCTATGGCTACACCTTC.

The CDR3 DNA reads as TGTGCCAGCACCCTCCAGGGGCAGAATAATTCACCCCTCCACTTT. Protein product: CASTLQGQNNSPLHF. The V call is TRBV5-4, the J call TRBJ1-6, with D perhaps TRBD1 (6 bases). V dropped 6 bases and J dropped 5 bases, with 15 bases sitting between them. Germline V CDR1 and CDR2: SGHNT, YYREEE (reference sequence). The CDR3 contains 15 residues. Supplemented by reference TRBV5-4 and TRBJ1-6, the full variable domain reads ETGVTQSPTHLIKTRGQQVTLRCSSQSGHNTVSWYQQALGQGPQFIFQYYREEENGRGNFPPRFSGLQFPNYSSELNVNALELDDSALYLCASTLQGQNNSPLHFGNGTRLTVT.

V and J are TRBV7-9 and TRBJ1-3; D possibly corresponds to TRBD1 (5 bases). Between the trimmed V and J ends, which lost 5 bases and 9 bases, there was a span of 11 bases. The CDR3 runs 12 residues. Germline V gene sequence: CDR1 SEHNR, CDR2 FQNEAQ (reference sequence). The CDR3 is CASSILGGTIYF. DNA of the CDR3: TGTGCCAGCAGCATATTGGGGGGCACCATATATTTT.

Points on this clone: One junction end does not reproduce the germline sequence, and a read error may be involved. The chain carries TRBV5-5 and TRBJ2-3, with a possible D match to TRBD2 (5 bases). CDR3 size: 14 residues. Germline assignment: CDR1 SGHKS and CDR2 YYEKEE (reference sequence). CDR3 DNA: TGTGCCAGCAGATTGGACTTCTCCACAGATACGCAGTATTTT. Translated: CASRLDFSTDTQYF.

The chain is built from TRBV9 and TRBJ2-3; 12 bases agree with TRBD2. The CDR3 has 18 residues. V trimming: 0 bases; J trimming: 2 bases; junction bases outside the gene matches: 7. Germline CDR1 and CDR2: SGDLS and YYNGEE. As DNA, the CDR3 is TGTGCCAGCAGCGTAGCTCCCCTAGCGGGAGGGACCACAGATACGCAGTATTTT. As protein: CASSVAPLAGGTTDTQYF. Variable domain in full (rest from reference TRBV9 and TRBJ2-3): DSGVTQTPKHLITATGQRVTLRCSPRSGDLSVYWYQQSLDQGLQFLIQYYNGEERAKGNILERFSAQQFPDLHSELNLSSLELGDSALYFCASSVAPLAGGTTDTQYFGPGTRLTVL.

The rearrangement uses TRBV7-2 and TRBJ1-2; D is ambiguous. The germline V gene encodes CDR1 SGHTA and CDR2 FQGNSA. The CDR3 covers 13 residues. Trimming cost V 1 base and J 4 bases, with 7 bases left between them. The CDR3: CASSLGHVYGYTF. CDR3 sequence (DNA): TGTGCCAGCAGCTTAGGACACGTCTATGGCTACACCTTC.

The chain links TRBV12-3 or TRBV12-4 to TRBJ2-1; no clear D. This CDR3 is built from 13 residues. The V end was cut by 1 base, the J end by 2 bases, with 3 bases between. The chain's CDR3 is CASSLGAYNEQFF. The CDR3 DNA sequence: TGTGCCAGCAGTTTAGGAGCCTACAATGAGCAGTTCTTC.

The table lists this clone with a few counts. CDR3 protein: CAKAGRGAYYTF. The CDR3 DNA reads as TGTGCCAAGGCCGGGCGGGGGGCGTACTACACCTTC. V and J are TRBV25-1 and TRBJ1-2, with D perhaps matching TRBD1 (6 bases). CDR1 and CDR2 (germline): MGHDK, SYGVNS. V gave up 10 bases and J gave up 10 bases, with 19 bases separating them. The CDR3 covers 12 residues.

This chain connects TRBV4-1 to TRBJ2-5, with D unclear. CDR1 MGHRA and CDR2 YSYEKL come from the germline V gene. The CDR3 has 14 residues. The V end was cut by 1 base, the J end by 0 bases, with 6 bases between. This chain's CDR3 is CASSQGGYQETQYF. The CDR3 DNA follows: TGCGCCAGCAGCCAAGGAGGCTACCAAGAGACCCAGTACTTC.

The gene calls are TRBV19 and TRBJ2-3, with 9 bases that match TRBD1. Germline values: CDR1 LNHDA, CDR2 SQIVND (reference sequence). This CDR3 is 16 amino acids long. With V trimmed by 6 bases and J by 6 bases, 13 bases remained unmatched. CDR3 sequence: CASRVRTGEGMDTQYF. The DNA for the CDR3 is TGTGCCAGTAGAGTACGGACAGGGGAGGGGATGGATACGCAGTATTTT. The full variable domain, with the rest looked up from reference TRBV19 and TRBJ2-3, is DGGITQSPKYLFRKEGQNVTLSCEQNLNHDAMYWYRQDPGQGLRLIYYSQIVNDFQKGDIAEGYSVSREKKESFPLTVTSAQKNPTAFYLCASRVRTGEGMDTQYFGPGTRLTVL.

This chain links TRBV6-1 with TRBJ2-7; 9 nucleotides line up with TRBD2. The CDR3 runs 16 residues. Trimming took 4 bases from V and 2 from J; bases not matched to a gene: 9. Germline V lookup: CDR1 MNHNS, CDR2 SASEGT. This CDR3 reads CASSVRREGPTYEQYF. The CDR3, as DNA: TGTGCCAGCAGTGTGAGGCGGGAGGGGCCTACCTACGAGCAGTACTTC.

The chain has TRBV19 and TRBJ1-2; a possible D gene is TRBD1 (6 bases). Germline CDR1 is LNHDA and CDR2 is SQIVND (reference sequence). CDR3 length: 16 residues. Trimming removed 5 bases at V and 4 bases at J, with 20 bases between. The chain's CDR3 is CASSVYQPTGTYGYTF. CDR3 DNA sequence: TGTGCCAGTAGTGTATACCAACCGACAGGCACCTATGGCTACACCTTC.

This clone appeared once. The chain has TRBV27 and TRBJ2-5; D possibly corresponds to TRBD1 (5 bases). This CDR3 is 16 amino acids long. Germline-derived CDR1 and CDR2 are MNHEY and SMNVEV (reference sequence). V shed 6 bases and J shed 4 bases, with 21 bases lying between them. This CDR3 reads CASSVSGPRAPETQYF. The DNA of the CDR3 is TGTGCCAGCAGCGTCTCTGGACCCAGGGCCCCAGAGACCCAGTACTTC.